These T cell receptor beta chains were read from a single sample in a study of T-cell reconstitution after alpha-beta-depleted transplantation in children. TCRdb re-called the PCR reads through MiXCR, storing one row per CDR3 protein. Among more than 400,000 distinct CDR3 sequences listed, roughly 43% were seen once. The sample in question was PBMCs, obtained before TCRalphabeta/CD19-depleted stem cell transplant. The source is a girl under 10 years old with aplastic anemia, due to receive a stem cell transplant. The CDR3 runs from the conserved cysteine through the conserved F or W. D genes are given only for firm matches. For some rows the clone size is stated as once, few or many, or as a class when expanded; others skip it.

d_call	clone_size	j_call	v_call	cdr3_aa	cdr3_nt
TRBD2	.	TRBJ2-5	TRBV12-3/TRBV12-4	CASRSGLAVNGQETQYF	TGTGCCAGCAGGTCGGGACTAGCGGTGAATGGACAAGAGACCCAGTACTTC
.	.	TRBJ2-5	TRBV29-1	CSVAERAGETQYF	TGCAGCGTTGCAGAAAGAGCCGGGGAGACCCAGTACTTC
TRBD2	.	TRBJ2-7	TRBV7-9	CASSRTLAGGPHEQYF	TGTGCCAGCAGCCGTACGTTAGCGGGAGGGCCCCACGAGCAGTACTTC
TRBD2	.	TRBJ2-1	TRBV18	CASSPSAGHNEQFF	TGTGCCAGCTCACCATCAGCGGGGCACAATGAGCAGTTCTTC
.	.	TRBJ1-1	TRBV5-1	CASSLVVGTKNTEAFF	TGCGCCAGCAGCTTGGTTGTAGGGACAAAGAACACTGAAGCTTTCTTT
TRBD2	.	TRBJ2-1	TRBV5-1	CASSLGGSDYNEQFF	TGCGCCAGCAGCTTGGGCGGGAGTGACTACAATGAGCAGTTCTTC
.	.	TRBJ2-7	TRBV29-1	CSVQDSDSRYEQYF	TGCAGCGTTCAGGACAGCGATAGTCGTTACGAGCAGTACTTC
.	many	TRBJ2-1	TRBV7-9	CASSLRGLAGPVQFF	TGTGCCAGCAGCTTAAGGGGGCTAGCGGGCCCGGTGCAGTTCTTC
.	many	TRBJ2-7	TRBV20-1	CSARDSGKPTPNEQYF	TGCAGTGCTAGAGATTCAGGAAAACCTACCCCTAACGAGCAGTACTTC
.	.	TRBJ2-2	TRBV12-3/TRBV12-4	CASSFGGSTGELFF	TGCGCCAGCAGTTTTGGTGGGAGTACCGGGGAGCTGTTTTTT
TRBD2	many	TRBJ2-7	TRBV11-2	CASRPGLAGYEQYF	TGTGCCAGCAGGCCGGGACTAGCGGGATATGAGCAGTACTTC
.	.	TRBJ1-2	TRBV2	CASSGTDGTDYGYTF	TGTGCCAGCAGTGGGACGGATGGAACGGACTATGGCTACACCTTC
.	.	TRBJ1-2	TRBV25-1	CASSEDSRAGGYTF	TGTGCCAGCAGTGAAGATAGCAGGGCGGGTGGCTACACCTTC
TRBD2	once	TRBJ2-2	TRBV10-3	CAAGENTGELFF	TGTGCCGCGGGAGAGAACACCGGGGAGCTGTTTTTT
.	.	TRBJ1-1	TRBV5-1	CASSSGFLGTEAFF	TGCGCCAGCAGTTCAGGGTTTCTCGGCACTGAAGCTTTCTTT
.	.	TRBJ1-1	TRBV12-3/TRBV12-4	CASSTQGYTEAFF	TGTGCCAGCAGTACTCAGGGGTACACTGAAGCTTTCTTT
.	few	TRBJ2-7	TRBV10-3	CAISDPTGGGILRGQYF	TGTGCCATCAGTGACCCTACCGGGGGAGGTATCCTACGAGGGCAGTACTTC
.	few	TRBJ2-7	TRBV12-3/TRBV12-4	CASSRSLLHEQYF	TGTGCCAGCAGTCGGTCGCTCCTCCACGAGCAGTACTTC
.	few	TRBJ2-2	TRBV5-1	CASSPDSTNTGELFF	TGCGCCAGCAGCCCGGACAGTACGAACACCGGGGAGCTGTTTTTT
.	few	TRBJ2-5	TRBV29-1	CSVVYPGEQETQYF	TGCAGCGTTGTGTATCCGGGCGAGCAAGAGACCCAGTACTTC
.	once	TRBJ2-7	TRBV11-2	CASRTARQGKVDEQYF	TGTGCCAGCAGAACTGCCCGGCAGGGGAAAGTCGACGAGCAGTACTTC
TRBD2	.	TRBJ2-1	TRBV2	CASRRTSGNSYNEQFF	TGTGCCAGCAGAAGGACTAGCGGGAACTCCTACAATGAGCAGTTCTTC
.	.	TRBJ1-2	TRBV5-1	CASSLESIYGYTF	TGCGCCAGCAGCTTGGAAAGTATCTATGGCTACACCTTC
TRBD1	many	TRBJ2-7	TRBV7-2	CASSLGGTVPTYEQYF	TGTGCCAGCAGCTTAGGGGGGACAGTTCCTACCTACGAGCAGTACTTC
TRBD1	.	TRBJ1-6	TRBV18	CASSRIDRGPRNSPLHF	TGTGCCAGCTCCCGTATCGACAGGGGGCCTAGGAATTCACCCCTCCACTTT
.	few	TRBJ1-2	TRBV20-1	CSASPGPYGYTF	TGCAGTGCTTCTCCGGGGCCCTATGGCTACACCTTC
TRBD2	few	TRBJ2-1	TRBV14	CASSQDNVGGGSGTSNEQFF	TGTGCCAGCAGCCAAGATAATGTTGGAGGAGGTAGCGGGACTAGCAATGAGCAGTTCTTC
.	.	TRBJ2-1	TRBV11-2	CASSPRLTQFF	TGTGCCAGCAGCCCACGACTTACGCAGTTCTTC
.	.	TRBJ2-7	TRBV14	CASSQDHYSYEQYF	TGTGCCAGCAGCCAAGACCACTATTCCTACGAGCAGTACTTC
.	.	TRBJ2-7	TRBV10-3	CAISESGGDEQYF	TGTGCCATCAGTGAGTCAGGAGGGGACGAGCAGTACTTC
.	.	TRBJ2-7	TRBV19	CASSTYLSSPYEQYF	TGTGCCAGTAGTACATATCTCTCGTCGCCCTACGAGCAGTACTTC
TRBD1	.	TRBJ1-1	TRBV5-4	CASSLGGTQGATEAFF	TGTGCCAGCAGCTTGGGGGGTACACAGGGGGCCACTGAAGCTTTCTTT
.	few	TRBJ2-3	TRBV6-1	CASVGRDTDTQYF	TGTGCCAGCGTGGGCCGGGACACAGATACGCAGTATTTT
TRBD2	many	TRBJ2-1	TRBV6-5	CASSYSGGLAADNEQFF	TGTGCCAGCAGTTACTCGGGGGGACTAGCGGCAGACAATGAGCAGTTCTTC
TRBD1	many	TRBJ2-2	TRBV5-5	CASSPTGARNTGELFF	TGTGCCAGCAGCCCGACAGGGGCGCGGAACACCGGGGAGCTGTTTTTT
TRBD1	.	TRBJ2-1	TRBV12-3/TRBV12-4	CASSPGQGSEQFF	TGTGCCAGCAGCCCGGGACAGGGGAGTGAGCAGTTCTTC
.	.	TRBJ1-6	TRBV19	CASSSFGNSPLHF	TGTGCCAGTAGTTCTTTTGGTAATTCACCCCTCCACTTT
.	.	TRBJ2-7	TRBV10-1	CASSKDSSSYEQYF	TGCGCCAGCAGCAAGGACAGCAGCTCCTACGAGCAGTACTTC
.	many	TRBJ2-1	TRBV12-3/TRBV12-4	CASSPGLNNEQFF	TGTGCCAGCAGCCCCGGACTCAACAATGAGCAGTTCTTC
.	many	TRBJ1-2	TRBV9	CASSGSQHRPYGYTF	TGTGCCAGCAGCGGCAGCCAGCACCGACCATATGGCTACACCTTC
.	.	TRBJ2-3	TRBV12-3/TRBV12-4	CASSRGHTTDTQYF	TGTGCCAGCAGTCGTGGACACACGACAGATACGCAGTATTTT
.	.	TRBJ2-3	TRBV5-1	CASSLEAESTDTQYF	TGCGCCAGCAGCTTGGAGGCGGAAAGCACAGATACGCAGTATTTT
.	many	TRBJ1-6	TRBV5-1	CASSLDGFNSPLHF	TGCGCCAGCAGCTTGGACGGATTTAATTCACCCCTCCACTTT
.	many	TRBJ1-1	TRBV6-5	CASRDPRMEAFF	TGTGCCAGCAGGGACCCCAGAATGGAAGCTTTCTTT
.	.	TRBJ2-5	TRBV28	CASSLRSVQETQYF	TGTGCCAGCAGTTTGCGAAGCGTTCAGGAGACCCAGTACTTC
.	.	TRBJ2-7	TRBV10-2	CASSAFFEQYF	TGCGCCAGCAGTGCCTTTTTTGAGCAGTACTTC
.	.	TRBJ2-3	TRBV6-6	CASRTAVTDTQYF	TGTGCCAGTCGGACAGCCGTCACAGATACGCAGTATTTT
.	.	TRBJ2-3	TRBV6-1	CASGVRGYATDTQYF	TGTGCCAGCGGGGTCAGGGGCTACGCCACAGATACGCAGTATTTT
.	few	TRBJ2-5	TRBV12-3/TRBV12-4	CASSSGLLISQETQYF	TGTGCCAGCAGTTCCGGACTTCTTATCTCGCAAGAGACCCAGTACTTC
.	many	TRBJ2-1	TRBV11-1	CASSLGLARSYNEQFF	TGTGCCAGCAGCTTAGGGCTAGCGCGGTCCTACAATGAGCAGTTCTTC